These T cell receptor beta chains were read from a single sample in a study of shared clonotypes between healthy human individuals. Measured with immunoSEQ multiplex PCR; TCRdb has only the in-frame clones, and not every one. Of a few million clones listed, over 90% are singletons. Sequencing used naive CD4+ T cells from PBMCs. The receptors shown here come from a man between 18 and 29 years old in good health. Some clones in this sample may be carry-over from other donors' samples. Both conserved end residues are part of each CDR3. D genes are given only for firm matches.

>TRBD1|TRBV6-1|TRBJ1-6
CASSEYDRGNSPLHF
TGTGCCAGCAGTGAATACGACAGGGGGAATTCACCCCTCCACTTT
>NA|TRBV19|TRBJ2-7
CASSIRDTASYEQYF
TGTGCCAGTAGTATCCGGGACACCGCCTCCTACGAGCAGTACTTC
>TRBD2|TRBV28|TRBJ2-2
CASSLRGPGTSGRATGELFF
TGTGCCAGCAGTTTAAGGGGTCCCGGGACTAGCGGGAGGGCCACCGGGGAGCTGTTTTTT
>NA|TRBV10-2|TRBJ2-2
CASSEAGGGELFF
TGCGCCAGCAGTGAGGCGGGTGGAGGGGAGCTGTTTTTT
>NA|TRBV29-1|TRBJ2-3
CSVEAGATDTQYF
TGCAGCGTTGAAGCGGGAGCCACAGATACGCAGTATTTT
>TRBD2|TRBV9|TRBJ2-7
CASSPSGSVNEQYF
TGTGCCAGCAGCCCTAGCGGGAGTGTGAACGAGCAGTACTTC
>NA|TRBV25-1|TRBJ2-4
CASSESLGAKNIQYF
TGTGCCAGCAGTGAGTCATTGGGAGCCAAAAACATTCAGTACTTC
>NA|TRBV27|TRBJ1-3
CASRRREAGNTIYF
TGTGCCAGCAGAAGGAGGGAGGCTGGAAACACCATATATTTT
>NA|TRBV6-6|TRBJ2-3
CASSYGAVLADTQYF
TGTGCCAGCAGTTACGGGGCAGTCCTCGCAGATACGCAGTATTTT
>NA|TRBV20-1|TRBJ1-5
CSAPQGQPQHF
TGCAGTGCGCCGCAGGGTCAGCCCCAGCATTTT
>TRBD1|TRBV5-6|TRBJ1-2
CASSPGQGARNNYGYTF
TGTGCCAGCAGCCCCGGACAGGGGGCACGTAACAACTATGGCTACACCTTC